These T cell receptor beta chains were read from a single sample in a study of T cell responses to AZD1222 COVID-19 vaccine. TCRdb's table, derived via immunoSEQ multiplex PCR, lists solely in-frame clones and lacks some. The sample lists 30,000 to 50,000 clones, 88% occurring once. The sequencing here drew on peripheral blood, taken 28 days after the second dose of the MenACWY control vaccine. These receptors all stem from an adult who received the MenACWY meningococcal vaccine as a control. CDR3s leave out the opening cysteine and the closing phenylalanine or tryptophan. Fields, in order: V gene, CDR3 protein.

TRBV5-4,ASKKNPYNEQF
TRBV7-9,ASSLRTLQETQY
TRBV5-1,ASSEGQTPYGYT
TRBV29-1,SAQRISAIWGREETQY
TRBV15,ATSREGVFETQY
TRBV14,ASSQQIVSPQY
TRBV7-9,ASSPGLAGGRTDTQY
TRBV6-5,ASSYSGTQF
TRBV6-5,ASSRTSGGTGELF
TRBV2,ASRGQNPMNTEAF
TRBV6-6,ASSYPHREDYEQY
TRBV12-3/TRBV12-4,ASSLFSYNEQF
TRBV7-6,ASSRRGLAPNTGELF
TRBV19,ASRLAGLEGEQY
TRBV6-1,ASSEQGLEKLF
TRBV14,ASSYRQGVNTEAF